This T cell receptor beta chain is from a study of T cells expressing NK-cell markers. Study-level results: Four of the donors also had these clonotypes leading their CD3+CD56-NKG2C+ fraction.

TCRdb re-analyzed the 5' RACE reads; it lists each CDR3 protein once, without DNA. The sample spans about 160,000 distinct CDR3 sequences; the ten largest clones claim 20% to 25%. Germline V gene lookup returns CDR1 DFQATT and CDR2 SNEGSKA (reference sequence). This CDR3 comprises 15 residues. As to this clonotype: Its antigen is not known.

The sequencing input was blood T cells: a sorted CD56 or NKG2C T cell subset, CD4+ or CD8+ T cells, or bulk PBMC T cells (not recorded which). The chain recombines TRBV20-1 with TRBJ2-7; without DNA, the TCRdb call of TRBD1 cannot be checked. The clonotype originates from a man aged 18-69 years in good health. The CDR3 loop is CSARDSGTGSYEQYF.